This paragraph reports one T cell receptor beta chain. Germline-derived CDR1 and CDR2 are SGDLS and YYNGEE. After removal of 0 bases from V and 5 bases from J, the junction contained 9 bases not matched to a gene. This CDR3 has 17 amino acids. The sample belongs to a study of blood T cell repertoires in COVID-19. The wider study: Samples came from the United States, Italy and Spain, spanning acute and convalescent COVID-19. T cells, B-cell-depleted T cells, or PBMCs provided the cDNA or gDNA that served as material.

Authors' processing steps: The authors estimated nucleated cell counts from reference gene primer amplification. Assay used: immunoSEQ multiplex PCR; TCRdb lists only in-frame clones, some missing. The V and J calls and clone size were taken over from that table, and D and trimming were inferred from the DNA. The repertoire has about 180,000 clones, 82% of them found once; the top ten carry almost 8.5%. V is TRBV9 and J is TRBJ2-1; 9 bases are shared with TRBD1. Sequences were obtained from peripheral blood. The source is a woman aged 65 to 85 with acute or convalescent COVID-19. The DNA for the CDR3 is TGTGCCAGCAGCGTAGAGGGACAGGGAGTTTATAACAATGAGCAGTTCTTC. Translated: CASSVEGQGVYNNEQFF.